Given below is one TCR beta chain in context. The entry originates in a study of PD-L1 blockade in urothelial cancer. Study details: Males with bladder-origin urothelial cancer made up about 85% of the roughly 29 patients. Blood samples had a median of around 140,000 T cells, roughly 83,000 unique TCRs, and clonality more than 0.075. Blood was evaluated 3 weeks (second dose) and 6 weeks after therapy began. Prior chemotherapy regimens per patient numbered 0 to 3.

Method: immunoSEQ multiplex PCR; TCRdb's copy keeps in-frame clones and lacks some. The sample shows 98,000 or so clones, nearly 90% of them seen only once. Described time point: pretreatment peripheral blood. Germline assignment: CDR1 SGDLS and CDR2 YYNGEE. Trimming took 0 bases from V and 1 from J, leaving 6 bases between them. The CDR3 is 14 amino acids. Sequencing was performed on PBMCs, taken around atezolizumab (anti-PD-L1) treatment. The chain links TRBV9 to TRBJ2-3, with D maybe TRBD1 (5 bases). The source of this sequence is a man aged 60 to 69 with urothelial cancer. CDR3 DNA sequence: TGTGCCAGCAGCGTAGAAGGGGGCACAGATACGCAGTATTTT. This gives the protein CASSVEGGTDTQYF.